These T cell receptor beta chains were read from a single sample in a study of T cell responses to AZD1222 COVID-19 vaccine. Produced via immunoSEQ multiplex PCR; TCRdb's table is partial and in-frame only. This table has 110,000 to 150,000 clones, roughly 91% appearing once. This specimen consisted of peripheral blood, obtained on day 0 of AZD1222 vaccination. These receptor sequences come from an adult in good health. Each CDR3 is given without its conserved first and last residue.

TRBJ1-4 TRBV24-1 ATSDSGGPEKLF
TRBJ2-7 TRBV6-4 ASSARQGENDEQY
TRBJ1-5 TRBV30 AWAPGLQQPQH
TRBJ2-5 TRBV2 ASSEYEGSPQETQY
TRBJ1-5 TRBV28 ASSRNQPQH
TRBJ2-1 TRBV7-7 ASSLEGAPYNEQF
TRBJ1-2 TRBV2 ASTRTGRNYGYT
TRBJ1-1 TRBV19 ASIRTGWNTEAF
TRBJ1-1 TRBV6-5 ASSLRILLGTEAF
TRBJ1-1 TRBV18 ASSPDRMNTEAF
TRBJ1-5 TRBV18 ASSPEQLDQPQH
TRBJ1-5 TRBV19 ASSRITGGSPQPQH
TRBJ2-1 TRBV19 ASSMVSNYNEQF
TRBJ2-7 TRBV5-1 ASSLYHKYEQY
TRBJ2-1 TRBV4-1 ASSQMSAGSYNEQF
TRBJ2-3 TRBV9 ASNPGGVTSTDTQY
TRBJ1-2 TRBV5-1 ASSLSAAGYGYT
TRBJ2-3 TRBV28 ASRLSLGVPNTDTQY
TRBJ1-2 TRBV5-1 ASSLGGMGEDGYT
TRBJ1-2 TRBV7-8 ASSPNRGSGYT
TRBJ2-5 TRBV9 ASSISTVKETQY
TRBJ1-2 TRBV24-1 ATSDADRPYGYT
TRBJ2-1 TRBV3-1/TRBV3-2 ASSHRLVYNEQF
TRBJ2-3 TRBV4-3 ASSLVWGDRTDTQY
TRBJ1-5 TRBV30 AWSDGQSDQPQH
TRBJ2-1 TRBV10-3 AISESPGLAGSTNEQF
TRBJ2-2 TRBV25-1 ASSDMEDTGELF
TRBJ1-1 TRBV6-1 ASSEPLTEAF
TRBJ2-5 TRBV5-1 ASSIGLAGVQETQY
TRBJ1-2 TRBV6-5 ASSSSSGVNGYT
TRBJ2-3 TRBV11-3 ASSTGVAGDTQY
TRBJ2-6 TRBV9 ASSAHGDLSGANVLT